This T cell receptor (beta chain) was recovered during a study of blood T cells in healthy people across ages. V was shortened by 3 bases and J by 3 bases, with 12 bases between the two germline ends. The germline V gene encodes CDR1 MNHEY and CDR2 SMNVEV (reference sequence). The CDR3 is 15 amino acids. This clonotype was counted once. As yet, its antigen is unknown. A second PCR of roughly 7 to 11 cycles used a sample-barcoded 5' primer and a J-beta primer mix. TCRdb recomputed calls from the 5' RACE reads with MiXCR, one row per CDR3 protein. The profile shows fewer than 750,000 distinct CDR3 sequences, around 48% of them singletons. Study outcomes and limitations: No conclusive comparison of naive versus antigen-experienced cells was possible with unsorted PBMCs.

The chain employs TRBV27 and TRBJ1-5; D remains unclear. This clonotype originated in an older man in good health. The specimen was blood. CDR3 amino acids: CASSFSGVNNQPQHF. The DNA for the CDR3 is TGTGCCAGCAGTTTCTCTGGGGTTAACAATCAGCCCCAGCATTTT.